The present T cell receptor (beta chain) was sequenced within a study of T cell responses to AZD1222 COVID-19 vaccine. Across the study: Pooling was applied to second doses at about 4 or about 12 weeks. Findings and caveats of the study: Donors were mostly white British, more females; clonal diversity possibly underestimated.

The table came from immunoSEQ multiplex PCR; TCRdb's copy has only in-frame clones and leaves some out. The sample shows some 150,000 clones, about 86% of them seen only once. The germline V gene encodes CDR1 SGHRS and CDR2 YFSETQ. Trimming removed 4 bases from V and 6 bases from J, with 16 bases in between. This CDR3 has 15 amino acids. For this clone: Its antigen is as yet unknown.

Sequenced material: peripheral blood, taken on day 0 of AZD1222 vaccination. The sequence came from an adult in good health. V usage is TRBV5-1 and J usage is TRBJ2-2; D may be TRBD2 (6 bases). The CDR3 protein is CASSEGTPRPGELFF. CDR3 bases: TGCGCCAGCAGCGAGGGGACTCCTAGACCCGGGGAGCTGTTTTTT.